These 8 T cell receptor beta chains originate from one sample sequenced in a study of blood T cell repertoires in COVID-19. Repertoires were generated with immunoSEQ multiplex PCR, while TCRdb's copy carries only in-frame clones and drops some. The profile shows around 200,000 clones, approximately 90% of them singletons. Sequenced: PBMCs or T cells enriched from blood (not recorded which). The receptors stem from a man aged 25 to 45 who had recovered from COVID-19.

The V gene is TRBV15, the J gene TRBJ2-3; the match to TRBD2 covers 12 bases. Germline-derived CDR1 and CDR2 are LNHNV and YYDKDF (reference sequence). The CDR3 extends over 19 amino acids. V was clipped by 1 base and J by 0 bases; unmatched bases: 8. Here the CDR3 DNA reads TGTGCCACCAGCAGAGGACTAGCGGGAGATTTGACTAGCACAGATACGCAGTATTTT. Translating it yields CATSRGLAGDLTSTDTQYF.

The chain couples TRBV6-2 or TRBV6-3 to TRBJ2-1, with 9 bases fitting TRBD1. The length of the CDR3 is 15 residues. V trimming: 2 bases; J trimming: 5 bases; junction bases outside the gene matches: 4. Per germline, CDR1 MNHEY and CDR2 SVGEGT. CDR3 sequence (DNA): TGTGCCAGCAGTTACCCCGGGACAGGGAACAATGAGCAGTTCTTC. This sequence encodes CASSYPGTGNNEQFF.

The rearrangement links TRBV25-1 to TRBJ2-3, with D possibly matching TRBD1 (6 bases). V was shortened by 3 bases and J by 6 bases, with 16 bases between the two germline ends. Germline V gene data show CDR1 as MGHDK and CDR2 as SYGVNS. The CDR3 consists of 15 residues. The CDR3 nucleotides are TGTGCCAGCAGTGAGTACAGGGTCTATGGCGATACGCAGTATTTT. Translation: CASSEYRVYGDTQYF.

V is TRBV19 and J is TRBJ1-6, with 11 bases matching TRBD1. The trim removed 4 bases at V and 7 bases at J, leaving 6 bases unmatched. Germline-derived CDR1 and CDR2 are LNHDA and SQIVND (reference sequence). The CDR3 is made up of 16 amino acids. In DNA form, the CDR3 reads TGTGCCAGTAGTAAACGGACAGGGGGCCGGAATTCACCCCTCCACTTT. It translates to CASSKRTGGRNSPLHF.

This chain links TRBV7-2 with TRBJ1-5, with D uncertain. This CDR3 comprises 14 residues. Germline V CDR1 and CDR2: SGHTA, FQGNSA. V dropped 4 bases and J dropped 7 bases, with 14 bases sitting between them. The CDR3 region has the DNA TGTGCCAGCAGCTCCGAACCAGGTTTGCAGCCCCAGCATTTT. It is translated as CASSSEPGLQPQHF.

V usage is TRBV7-2 and J usage is TRBJ1-1; TRBD1 aligns across 10 bases. The trim removed 1 base at V and 5 bases at J, leaving 4 bases unmatched. CDR1 is SGHTA, CDR2 FQGNSA, per germline. The CDR3 length is 15 residues. Here the CDR3 reads CASSLGQGASTEAFF. DNA of the CDR3: TGTGCCAGCAGCTTAGGACAGGGGGCGTCTACTGAAGCTTTCTTT.

The V and J genes are TRBV19 and TRBJ2-2; 7 nucleotides agree with TRBD1. J was trimmed by 5 bases and V by 1 base; bases with no gene match: 4. Per germline, CDR1 LNHDA and CDR2 SQIVND (reference sequence). This CDR3 contains 15 residues. The CDR3 DNA is TGTGCCAGTAGTATAGTACAGGGGCGGACCGGGGAGCTGTTTTTT. Amino acid sequence: CASSIVQGRTGELFF.

The chain has TRBV5-4 and TRBJ2-7; 9 bases align to TRBD1. Germline CDR1 is SGHNT and CDR2 is YYREEE (reference sequence). The CDR3 loop spans 15 amino acids. Trimming took 5 bases from V and 4 from J; bases not matched to a gene: 10. The CDR3 loop reads CASRGPGQGVYEQYF. DNA of the CDR3: TGTGCCAGCAGAGGACCGGGACAGGGTGTATACGAGCAGTACTTC.